This TCR beta chain was recorded in a study of CD8+CD57+ T cells in acquired aplastic anemia. Study-wide points: Patients versus controls showed no significant CD8+ Simpson's diversity difference. Common to patients and controls were twenty-nine CD8+ CDR3 sequences.

This clonotype was picked up a small number of times. Its specificity is not known. Genomic DNA constituted the template upon which TCR beta VDJ and CDR3 profiling was performed. MiXCR, applied by TCRdb to the reads, yields one record per CDR3 protein. The sample holds fewer than 250,000 distinct CDR3 sequences, about half seen once. Previously, flow cytometry had revealed CD8+CD57+ cell expansion in the patients chosen for sequencing. The diagnosis in all patients was severe acquired aplastic anemia. The sample was sorted CD4+, CD8+, or CD8+CD57+ T cells (not recorded which) from PBMCs. This receptor was obtained from a human donor with aplastic anemia.

CDR3: CASSYRSMNTEAFF. As DNA, the CDR3 is TGTGCCAGTAGTTACAGGTCCATGAACACTGAAGCTTTCTTT. This chain links TRBV19 with TRBJ1-1, with D perhaps TRBD1 (5 bases). Trimming removed 5 bases at V and 0 bases at J, with 10 bases between. The CDR3 covers 14 residues. Germline assignment: CDR1 LNHDA and CDR2 SQIVND (reference sequence).